This entry describes one T cell receptor beta chain. A much larger clone is a single base away; this may be a read error. This record comes from a study of T cells in Graves' hyperthyroidism and ophthalmopathy. Overall study context: Initial diagnosis, before any treatment, was when peripheral blood was collected.

Fresh peripheral blood, approximately 9.6 ml, yielded the PBMCs. What was amplified from RNA transcripts were TCR beta CDR3 regions. The HTBI set primed first-round TCR CDR3 RT-PCR. MiXCR, applied by TCRdb to the multiplex PCR reads, yields one record per CDR3 protein. Of nearly 750,000 distinct CDR3 sequences in the sample, around a third were seen once. Germline CDR1 SEHNR, CDR2 FQNEAQ (reference sequence). This CDR3 is built from 16 residues. This rearrangement joins TRBV7-9 to TRBJ2-5; a weak D match, TRBD1 (5 bases). This TCR was sampled from a woman aged 40 to 50 with Graves' hyperthyroidism. Sequenced: blood. DNA of the CDR3: TGTGCCAGCAGCTTAGGTCTTGGAGCAGGGCAAGGGACCCAGTACTTC. Translating it yields CASSLGLGAGQGTQYF.